These 23 T cell receptor beta chains were sequenced from one sample in a study of graft-versus-host responses after intestinal transplantation. Their cognate antigens are unknown. Some clones are missing from TCRdb's copy, which holds only in-frame ones; the method was immunoSEQ multiplex PCR. The table shows about 71,000 clones, with around 91% occurring only once. The sample was unstimulated CD8+ T cells sorted from spleen or lymph node cells, taken before intestinal transplant. The source of these receptors is a human donor who received an intestinal transplant.

V and J are TRBV4-1 and TRBJ2-1, with 8 nucleotides matching TRBD2. The trim removed 0 bases at V and 6 bases at J, leaving 7 bases unmatched. This CDR3 comprises 16 residues. Germline CDR1 MGHRA, CDR2 YSYEKL. CDR3 DNA sequence: TGCGCCAGCAGCCAAGAAAGTAGCGGGACCCCCAATGAGCAGTTCTTC. This codes for CASSQESSGTPNEQFF.

V is TRBV4-2 and J is TRBJ2-1; weak D call: TRBD1 (7 bases). Trimming left V 1 base short and J 8 bases short, with 15 bases between. The CDR3 runs to 15 residues. Germline V gives CDR1 LGHNA, CDR2 YNFKEQ. The CDR3 bases are TGTGCCAGCAGCCAAGCTTACAGGGGCGGGGATGAGCAGTTCTTC. This sequence encodes CASSQAYRGGDEQFF.

The J gene is TRBJ2-7, the V gene TRBV2; no reliable D call. Looked up from germline, CDR1 is SNHLY and CDR2 is FYNNEI. Trimming removed 4 bases from V and 2 bases from J, with 9 bases in between. CDR3 length: 13 residues. The CDR3 sequence is CASSGQITYEQYF. CDR3 coding DNA: TGTGCCAGCAGTGGCCAGATAACCTACGAGCAGTACTTC.

The chain combines TRBV4-1 with TRBJ1-5; 8 bases agree with TRBD1. The CDR3 totals 15 residues. Trimming at V came to 2 bases and at J to 5 bases, leaving 5 bases not matched to a gene. The germline V gene encodes CDR1 MGHRA and CDR2 YSYEKL. CDR3 amino acids: CASSQYQGADQPQHF. The CDR3 DNA reads as TGCGCCAGCAGCCAATACCAGGGGGCTGATCAGCCCCAGCATTTT.

The chain is built from TRBV6-5 and TRBJ1-2; possible D gene TRBD1, 5 bases. The CDR3 spans 14 residues. V lost 2 bases, J lost 2 bases, and 9 bases lay in between. CDR1 is MNHEY and CDR2 is SVGAGI in the germline V gene. CDR3 nucleotide sequence: TGTGCCAGCAGTTACGCCAGGGTGAACTATGGCTACACCTTC. It encodes CASSYARVNYGYTF.

V and J are TRBV5-1 and TRBJ2-3; D uncertain. CDR1 is SGHRS and CDR2 is YFSETQ in the germline V gene. Trimming left V 4 bases short and J 6 bases short, with 9 bases between. The CDR3 runs to 12 residues. The CDR3 region is CASSVGDDTQYF. The CDR3 bases are TGCGCCAGCAGCGTCGGAGACGATACGCAGTATTTT.

The chain joins TRBV6-1 to TRBJ1-2; D possibly corresponds to TRBD1 (5 bases). Germline assignment: CDR1 MNHNS and CDR2 SASEGT. The CDR3 contains 14 residues. The V end lost 2 bases, the J end lost 8 bases, and 15 bases lay between the germline ends. CDR3 protein: CASSERGELGGYTF. The CDR3 region has the DNA TGTGCCAGCAGTGAACGGGGGGAATTGGGGGGCTACACCTTC.

CDR3 bases: TGTGCCAGTAGCCCTCTAGCGGGGGGGCCCTGGAATGAGCAGTTCTTC. Amino acid sequence: CASSPLAGGPWNEQFF. V is TRBV19 and J is TRBJ2-1, with 12 bases aligning to TRBD2. Trimming took 6 bases from V and 7 from J; bases not matched to a gene: 10. CDR1 and CDR2 from the germline V gene are LNHDA and SQIVND (reference sequence). There are 16 residues in the CDR3.

The J gene is TRBJ2-7, the V gene TRBV9; 9 bases are a match to TRBD2. V lost 6 bases, J lost 5 bases, and 9 bases stayed unmatched. CDR1 and CDR2 from the germline V gene are SGDLS and YYNGEE. The CDR3 loop spans 14 amino acids. CDR3 bases: TGTGCCAGCACGCGAGGGACTAGCAACCACGAGCAGTACTTC. This gives the protein CASTRGTSNHEQYF.

This chain uses TRBV19 with TRBJ1-1; D gene ambiguous. Trimming took off 6 bases at V and 0 bases at J, with 8 bases between the two ends. The germline gives CDR1 LNHDA, CDR2 SQIVND (reference sequence). The CDR3 covers 13 residues. The CDR3 coding sequence is TGTGCCAGTAGCCCCAACATGAACACTGAAGCTTTCTTT. It codes for CASSPNMNTEAFF.

The chain recombines TRBV6-5 with TRBJ1-4; 9 bases align to TRBD1. CDR1 is MNHEY and CDR2 is SVGAGI in the germline V gene. After removal of 4 bases from V and 7 bases from J, the junction contained 4 bases not matched to a gene. This CDR3 region has 14 residues. The CDR3 DNA reads TGTGCCAGCAGTTCACAGGGGGCGGGTGAAAAACTGTTTTTT. This gives the protein CASSSQGAGEKLFF.

This CDR3 is CASSRGGTTEAFF. CDR3 nucleotide sequence: TGTGCCAGCAGCCGGGGGGGGACCACTGAAGCTTTCTTT. V usage is TRBV6-5 and J usage is TRBJ1-1; maybe TRBD1 (5 bases). This CDR3 has 13 residues. The V and J ends lost 6 bases and 4 bases respectively, with 12 bases between them. CDR1 and CDR2 from the germline V gene are MNHEY and SVGAGI.

This sequence joins TRBV14 and TRBJ2-7, with a possible D match to TRBD1 (6 bases). CDR3 size: 14 residues. Per the germline V gene, CDR1 is SGHDN and CDR2 is FVKESK. Trimming removed 1 base from V and 0 bases from J, with 7 bases in between. Here the CDR3 DNA reads TGTGCCAGCAGCCAAGTAGGGGGCTCCTACGAGCAGTACTTC. This gives the protein CASSQVGGSYEQYF.

CDR3 residues: CASSLAPGTGAYSLGLEQFF. The CDR3 DNA follows: TGTGCCAGCAGCTTAGCCCCCGGGACAGGGGCTTATTCCCTCGGCCTCGAGCAGTTCTTC. The chain carries TRBV7-2 and TRBJ2-1, with 10 bases that match TRBD1. The germline CDR1 and CDR2 sequences are SGHTA and FQGNSA. The J segment lost 10 bases and the V segment lost 0 bases, leaving 21 bases of the junction unmatched. This CDR3 contains 20 residues.

The chain couples TRBV13 to TRBJ1-1; 7 bases agree with TRBD1. From germline, CDR1 is PRHDT and CDR2 FYEKMQ (reference sequence). The V gene end was trimmed by 5 bases and the J gene end by 4 bases; junction bases not matched to a gene: 16. This CDR3 spans 17 amino acids. CDR3 DNA: TGTGCCAGCAGCCCTAACAGGGGATTGAAGCAGGGCACTGAAGCTTTCTTT. Translated: CASSPNRGLKQGTEAFF.

This clone was counted once. The chain is built from TRBV6-5 and TRBJ1-1, with no clear D. Germline V gene lookup returns CDR1 MNHEY and CDR2 SVGAGI. V was shortened by 5 bases and J by 0 bases, with 7 bases between the two germline ends. The CDR3 spans 13 residues. The CDR3 DNA is TGTGCCAGCAGTACCACAGTGAACACTGAAGCTTTCTTT. This translates into CASSTTVNTEAFF.

The V call is TRBV27, the J call TRBJ1-4; perhaps TRBD1 as D (6 bases). In germline, CDR1 is MNHEY, CDR2 SMNVEV (reference sequence). The CDR3 has 14 residues. V was clipped by 5 bases and J by 8 bases, with 15 bases between them. This CDR3 is CASSTTGFREKLFF. The CDR3 bases are TGTGCCAGCAGTACCACAGGGTTCAGGGAAAAACTGTTTTTT.

The V gene is TRBV2, the J gene TRBJ1-1, with a tentative D call TRBD1 (5 bases). The V end lost 8 bases, the J end lost 7 bases, and 11 bases lay between the germline ends. This CDR3 is built from 11 residues. The germline V gene has CDR1 SNHLY and CDR2 FYNNEI. This chain's CDR3 is CASGAVDEAFF. CDR3 DNA: TGTGCCAGCGGGGCCGTCGATGAAGCTTTCTTT. Full variable domain (rest looked up from reference TRBV2 and TRBJ1-1): EPEVTQTPSHQVTQMGQEVILRCVPISNHLYFYWYRQILGQKVEFLVSFYNNEISEKSEIFDDQFSVERPDGSNFTLKIRSTKLEDSAMYFCASGAVDEAFFGQGTRLTVV.

The sample holds a few counts of this clone. This chain links TRBV7-6 with TRBJ1-1; 8 nucleotides match TRBD1. This CDR3 contains 15 residues. Germline loops: CDR1 SGHVS, CDR2 FNYEAQ. V was clipped by 5 bases and J by 3 bases; unmatched bases: 8. The CDR3 nucleotides read TGTGCCAGCAGCGTAGGGCGACAGGGGTACACTGAAGCTTTCTTT. Its translation: CASSVGRQGYTEAFF. Combining the CDR3 with reference TRBV7-6 and TRBJ1-1 gives the whole variable domain GAGVSQSPRYKVTKRGQDVALRCDPISGHVSLYWYRQALGQGPEFLTYFNYEAQQDKSGLPNDRFSAERPEGSISTLTIQRTEQRDSAMYRCASSVGRQGYTEAFFGQGTRLTVV.

The chain has TRBV4-1 and TRBJ1-1; D might be TRBD1 (5 bases). The CDR3 runs 14 residues. Trimming removed 2 bases at V and 4 bases at J, with 11 bases between. Germline CDR1 and CDR2: MGHRA and YSYEKL. DNA of the CDR3: TGCGCCAGCAGCCAAAGTCAGGGTGGCACTGAAGCTTTCTTT. Protein: CASSQSQGGTEAFF.

A note on this clone: The same CDR3 is also encoded by other DNA sequences in this sample. The rearrangement links TRBV7-9 to TRBJ2-7; a weak D match, TRBD1 (5 bases). The germline V gene encodes CDR1 SEHNR and CDR2 FQNEAQ (reference sequence). V dropped 6 bases and J dropped 2 bases, with 14 bases sitting between them. The CDR3 contains 14 residues. Here the CDR3 DNA reads TGTGCCAGCAGTCTGACAGTGTCCCCCTACGAGCAGTACTTC. Translating gives CASSLTVSPYEQYF.

V is TRBV6-5 and J is TRBJ2-5, with 9 bases that match TRBD1. Per the germline V gene, CDR1 is MNHEY and CDR2 is SVGAGI. V was clipped by 6 bases and J by 1 base; unmatched bases: 6. This CDR3 has 15 residues. Here the CDR3 DNA reads TGTGCCAGCAGCATGGACAGGGGCCCCCAAGAGACCCAGTACTTC. Encoded protein: CASSMDRGPQETQYF.

The chain uses TRBV6-6 and TRBJ1-1; 9 bases map to TRBD1. Per the germline V gene, CDR1 is MNHNY and CDR2 is SVGAGI (reference sequence). J was trimmed by 1 base and V by 7 bases; bases with no gene match: 10. The CDR3 has 16 residues. The CDR3 is CASNTGTGKPNTEAFF. The CDR3 nucleotides read TGTGCCAGCAACACCGGGACAGGGAAACCGAACACTGAAGCTTTCTTT.